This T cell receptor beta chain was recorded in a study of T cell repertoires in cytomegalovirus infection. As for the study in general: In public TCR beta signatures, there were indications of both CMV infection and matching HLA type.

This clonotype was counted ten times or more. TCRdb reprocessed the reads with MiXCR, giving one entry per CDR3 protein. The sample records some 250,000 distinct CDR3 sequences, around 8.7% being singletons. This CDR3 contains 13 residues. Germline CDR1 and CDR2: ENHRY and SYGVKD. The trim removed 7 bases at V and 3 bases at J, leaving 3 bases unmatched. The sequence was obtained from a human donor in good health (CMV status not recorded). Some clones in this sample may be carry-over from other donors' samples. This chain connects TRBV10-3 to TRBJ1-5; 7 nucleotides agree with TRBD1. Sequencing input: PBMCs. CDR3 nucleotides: TGTGCCATCAAGGGGACAGCCAATCAGCCCCAGCATTTT. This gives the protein CAIKGTANQPQHF.